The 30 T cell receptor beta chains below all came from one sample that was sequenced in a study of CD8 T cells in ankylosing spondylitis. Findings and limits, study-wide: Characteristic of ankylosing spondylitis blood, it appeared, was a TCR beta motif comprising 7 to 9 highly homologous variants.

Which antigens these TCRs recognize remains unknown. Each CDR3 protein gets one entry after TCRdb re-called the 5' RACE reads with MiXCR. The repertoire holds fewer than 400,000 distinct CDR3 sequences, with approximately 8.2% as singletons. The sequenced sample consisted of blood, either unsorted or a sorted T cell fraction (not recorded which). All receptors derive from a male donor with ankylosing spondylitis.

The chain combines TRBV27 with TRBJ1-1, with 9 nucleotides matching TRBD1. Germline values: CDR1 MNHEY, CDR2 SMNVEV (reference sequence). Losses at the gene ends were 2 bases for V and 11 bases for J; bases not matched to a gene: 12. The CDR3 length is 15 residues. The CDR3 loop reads CASSLRWTGEFRAFF. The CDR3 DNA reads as TGTGCCAGCAGTTTAAGATGGACAGGGGAATTCAGGGCTTTCTTT.

The DNA of the CDR3 is TGTGCCAGCACCGGGGACAGCTATGGCTACACCTTC. Translated, it gives CASTGDSYGYTF. This chain joins TRBV12-3 or TRBV12-4 and TRBJ1-2, with 7 bases that match TRBD1. The junction had 3 bases not matched to a gene; V was cut back by 7 bases and J by 4 bases. The CDR3 length is 12 residues.

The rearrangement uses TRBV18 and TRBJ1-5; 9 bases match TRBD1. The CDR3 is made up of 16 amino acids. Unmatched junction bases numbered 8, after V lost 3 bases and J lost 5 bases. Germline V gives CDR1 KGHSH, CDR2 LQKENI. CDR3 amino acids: CASSPRGQGVDQPQHF. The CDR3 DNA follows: TGTGCCAGCTCACCGAGGGGACAGGGTGTCGATCAGCCCCAGCATTTT.

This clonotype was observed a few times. The DNA for the CDR3 is TGCAGTGCTGGTGGAGGCAATCAGCCCCAGCATTTT. Residues: CSAGGGNQPQHF. The V gene is TRBV20-1, the J gene TRBJ1-5; unclear D gene. V gave up 5 bases and J gave up 2 bases, with 7 bases separating them. Looked up from germline, CDR1 is DFQATT and CDR2 is SNEGSKA (reference sequence). There are 12 residues in the CDR3.

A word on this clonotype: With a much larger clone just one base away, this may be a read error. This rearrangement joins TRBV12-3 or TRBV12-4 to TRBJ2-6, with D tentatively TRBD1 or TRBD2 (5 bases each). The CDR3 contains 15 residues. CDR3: CASSLRPGSASVLTF. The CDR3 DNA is TGTGCCAGCAGTCTCAGACCAGGGAGCGCCAGCGTCCTGACTTTC.

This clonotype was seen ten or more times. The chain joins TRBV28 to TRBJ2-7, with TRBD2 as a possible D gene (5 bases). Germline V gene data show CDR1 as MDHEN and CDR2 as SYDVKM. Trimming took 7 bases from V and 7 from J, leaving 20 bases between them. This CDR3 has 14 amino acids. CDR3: CASTSQAMTKEQYF. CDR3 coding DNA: TGTGCCAGCACTTCTCAAGCTATGACTAAGGAGCAGTACTTC.

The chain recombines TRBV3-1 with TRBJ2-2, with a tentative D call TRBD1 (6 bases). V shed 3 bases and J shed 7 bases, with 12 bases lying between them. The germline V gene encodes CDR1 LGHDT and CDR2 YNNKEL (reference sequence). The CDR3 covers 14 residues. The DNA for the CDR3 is TGTGCCAGCAGCCAGTTACAGGGAGACGGGGAGCTGTTTTTT. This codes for CASSQLQGDGELFF.

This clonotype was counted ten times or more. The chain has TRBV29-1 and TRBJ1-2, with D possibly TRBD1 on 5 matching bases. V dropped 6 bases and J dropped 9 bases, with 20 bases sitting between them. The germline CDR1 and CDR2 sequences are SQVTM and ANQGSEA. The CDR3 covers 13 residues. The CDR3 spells CSVRGAALDSYTF. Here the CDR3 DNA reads TGCAGCGTGAGAGGGGCCGCCTTGGATAGCTACACCTTC.

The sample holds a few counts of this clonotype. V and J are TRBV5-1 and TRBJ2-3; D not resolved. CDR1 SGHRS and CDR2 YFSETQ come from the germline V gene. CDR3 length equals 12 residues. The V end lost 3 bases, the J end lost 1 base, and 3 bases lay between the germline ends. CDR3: CASSWGTDTQYF. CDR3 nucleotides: TGCGCCAGCAGCTGGGGCACAGATACGCAGTATTTT.

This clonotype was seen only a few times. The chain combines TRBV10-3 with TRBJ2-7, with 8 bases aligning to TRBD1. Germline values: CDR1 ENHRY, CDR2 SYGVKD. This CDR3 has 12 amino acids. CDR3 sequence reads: CVRPRTGNEQYF. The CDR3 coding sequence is TGTGTCCGCCCCCGGACAGGGAACGAGCAGTACTTC.

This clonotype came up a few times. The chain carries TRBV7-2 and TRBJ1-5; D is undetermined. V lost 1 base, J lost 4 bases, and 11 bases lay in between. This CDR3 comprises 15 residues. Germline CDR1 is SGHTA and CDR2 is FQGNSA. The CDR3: CASSLGAMRNQPQHF. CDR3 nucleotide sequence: TGTGCCAGCAGCTTAGGGGCGATGAGGAATCAGCCCCAGCATTTT.

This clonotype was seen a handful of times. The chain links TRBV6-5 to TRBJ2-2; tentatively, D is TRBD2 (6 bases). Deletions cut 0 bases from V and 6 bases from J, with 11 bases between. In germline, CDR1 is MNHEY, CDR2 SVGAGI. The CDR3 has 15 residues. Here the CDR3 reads CASSYSSGVAGELFF. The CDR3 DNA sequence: TGTGCCAGCAGTTACTCTTCGGGAGTCGCCGGGGAGCTGTTTTTT.

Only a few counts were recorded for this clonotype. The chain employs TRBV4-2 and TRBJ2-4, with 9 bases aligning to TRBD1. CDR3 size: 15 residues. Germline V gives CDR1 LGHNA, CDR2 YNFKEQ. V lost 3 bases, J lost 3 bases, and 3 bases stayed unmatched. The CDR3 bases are TGTGCCAGCAGCCAGGGACAGGGTGGCAAAAACATTCAGTACTTC. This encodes CASSQGQGGKNIQYF.

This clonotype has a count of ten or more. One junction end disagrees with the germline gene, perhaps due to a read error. This CDR3 is CASSLGRGYNEQFF. DNA for the CDR3: TGTGCCAGCAGCTTGGGCAGGGGCTACAATGAGCAGTTCTTC. This chain connects TRBV5-1 to TRBJ2-1, with D tentatively TRBD1 (6 bases). The CDR3 is 14 residues long. Germline CDR1 is SGHRS and CDR2 is YFSETQ.

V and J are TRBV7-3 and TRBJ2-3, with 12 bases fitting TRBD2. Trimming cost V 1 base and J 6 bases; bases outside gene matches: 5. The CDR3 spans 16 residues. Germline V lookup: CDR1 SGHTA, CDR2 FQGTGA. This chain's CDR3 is CASSLRLAGVGDTQYF. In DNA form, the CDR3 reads TGTGCCAGCAGCTTAAGACTAGCGGGAGTTGGGGATACGCAGTATTTT.

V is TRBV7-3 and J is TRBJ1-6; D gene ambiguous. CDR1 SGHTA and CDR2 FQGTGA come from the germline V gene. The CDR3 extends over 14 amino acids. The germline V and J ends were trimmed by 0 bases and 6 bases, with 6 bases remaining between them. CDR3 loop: CASSLTGPNSPLHF. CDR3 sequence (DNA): TGTGCCAGCAGCTTAACTGGGCCTAATTCACCCCTCCACTTT. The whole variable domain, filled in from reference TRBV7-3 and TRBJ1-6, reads GAGVSQTPSNKVTEKGKYVELRCDPISGHTALYWYRQSLGQGPEFLIYFQGTGAADDSGLPNDRFFAVRPEGSVSTLKIQRTERGDSAVYLCASSLTGPNSPLHFGNGTRLTVT.

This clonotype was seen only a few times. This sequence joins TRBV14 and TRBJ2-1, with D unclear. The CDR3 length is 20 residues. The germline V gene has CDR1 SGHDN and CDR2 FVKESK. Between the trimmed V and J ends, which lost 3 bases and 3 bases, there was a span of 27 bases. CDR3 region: CASSHLHRRQAEHLYNEQFF. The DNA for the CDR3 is TGTGCCAGCAGCCACCTCCACCGGCGGCAGGCCGAGCACCTCTACAATGAGCAGTTCTTC.

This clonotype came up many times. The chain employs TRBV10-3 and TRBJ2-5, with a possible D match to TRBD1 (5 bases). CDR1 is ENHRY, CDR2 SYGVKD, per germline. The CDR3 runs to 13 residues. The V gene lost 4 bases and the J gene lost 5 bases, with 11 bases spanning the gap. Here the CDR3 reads CAISVDNGETQYF. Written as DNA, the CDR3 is TGTGCCATCAGTGTGGACAATGGGGAGACCCAGTACTTC.

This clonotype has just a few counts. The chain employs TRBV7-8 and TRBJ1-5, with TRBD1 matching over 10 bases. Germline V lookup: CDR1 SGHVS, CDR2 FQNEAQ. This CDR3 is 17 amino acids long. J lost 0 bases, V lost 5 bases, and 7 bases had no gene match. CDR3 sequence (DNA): TGTGCCAGCAGCCACGACAGGGGGCGAGGTAGCAATCAGCCCCAGCATTTT. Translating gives CASSHDRGRGSNQPQHF.

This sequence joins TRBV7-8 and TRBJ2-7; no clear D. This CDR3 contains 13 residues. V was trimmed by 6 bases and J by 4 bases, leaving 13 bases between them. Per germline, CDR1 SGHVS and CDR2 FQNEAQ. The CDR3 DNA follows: TGTGCCAGCAGTCACGCCCCCCTTTACGAGCAGTACTTC. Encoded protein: CASSHAPLYEQYF.

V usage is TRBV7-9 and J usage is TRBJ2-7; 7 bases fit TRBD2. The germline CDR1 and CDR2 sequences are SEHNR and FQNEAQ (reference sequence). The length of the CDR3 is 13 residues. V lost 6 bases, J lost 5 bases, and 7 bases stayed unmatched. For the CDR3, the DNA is TGTGCCAGCAGAAATATCGGGAGGAACGAGCAGTACTTC. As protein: CASRNIGRNEQYF. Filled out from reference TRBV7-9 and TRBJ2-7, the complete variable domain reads DTGVSQNPRHKITKRGQNVTFRCDPISEHNRLYWYRQTLGQGPEFLTYFQNEAQLEKSRLLSDRFSAERPKGSFSTLEIQRTEQGDSAMYLCASRNIGRNEQYFGPGTRLTVT.

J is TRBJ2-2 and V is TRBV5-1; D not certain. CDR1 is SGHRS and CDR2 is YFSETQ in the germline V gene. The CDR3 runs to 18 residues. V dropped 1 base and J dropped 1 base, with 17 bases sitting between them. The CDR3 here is CASSLSLQAGLNTGELFF. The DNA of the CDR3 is TGCGCCAGCAGCTTGAGTCTCCAGGCAGGCCTGAACACCGGGGAGCTGTTTTTT.

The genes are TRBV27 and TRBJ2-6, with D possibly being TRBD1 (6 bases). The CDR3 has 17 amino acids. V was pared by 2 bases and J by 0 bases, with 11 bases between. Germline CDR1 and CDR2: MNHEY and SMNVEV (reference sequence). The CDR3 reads CASSLGQSVSGANVLTF. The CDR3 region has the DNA TGTGCCAGCAGTTTAGGACAGTCCGTCTCTGGGGCCAACGTCCTGACTTTC.

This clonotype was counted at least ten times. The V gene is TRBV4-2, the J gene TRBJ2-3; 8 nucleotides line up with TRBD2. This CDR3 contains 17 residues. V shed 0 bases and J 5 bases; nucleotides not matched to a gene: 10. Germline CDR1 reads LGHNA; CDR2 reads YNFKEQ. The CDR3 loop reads CASSQDLLPSGQDTQYF. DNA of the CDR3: TGTGCCAGCAGCCAAGATCTCCTCCCTAGCGGGCAAGATACGCAGTATTTT.

In DNA, the CDR3 is TGTGCCACCAGCAGAGATGCTAGCAGAAACAATGAGCAGTTCTTC. As protein: CATSRDASRNNEQFF. The V and J genes are TRBV15 and TRBJ2-1, with D perhaps matching TRBD2 (5 bases). V lost 0 bases and J 5 bases, leaving 11 bases between the germline ends. The CDR3 runs 15 residues. The germline gives CDR1 LNHNV, CDR2 YYDKDF (reference sequence). The entire variable domain, with the rest obtained from reference TRBV15 and TRBJ2-1, is as follows: DAMVIQNPRYQVTQFGKPVTLSCSQTLNHNVMYWYQQKSSQAPKLLFHYYDKDFNNEADTPDNFQSRRPNTSFCFLDIRSPGLGDTAMYLCATSRDASRNNEQFFGPGTRLTVL.

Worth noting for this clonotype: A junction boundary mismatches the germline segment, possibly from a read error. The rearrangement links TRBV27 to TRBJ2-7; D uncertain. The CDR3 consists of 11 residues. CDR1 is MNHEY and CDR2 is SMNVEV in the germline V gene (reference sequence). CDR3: CPSVAEYEQYF. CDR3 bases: TGCCCCTCGGTAGCAGAGTACGAGCAGTACTTC.

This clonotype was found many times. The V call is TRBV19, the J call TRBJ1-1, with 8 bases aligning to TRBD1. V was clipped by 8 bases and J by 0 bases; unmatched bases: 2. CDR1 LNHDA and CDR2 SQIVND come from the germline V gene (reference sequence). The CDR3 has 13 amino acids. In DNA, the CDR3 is TGTGCCAGTGGGACAGGCCTGAACACTGAAGCTTTCTTT. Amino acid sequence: CASGTGLNTEAFF.

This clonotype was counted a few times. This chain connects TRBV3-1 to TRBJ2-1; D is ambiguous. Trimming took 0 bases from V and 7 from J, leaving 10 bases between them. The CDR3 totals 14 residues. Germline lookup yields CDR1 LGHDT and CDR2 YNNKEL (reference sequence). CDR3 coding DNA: TGTGCCAGCAGCCAAGAGGTCGCGCTAAATGAGCAGTTCTTC. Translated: CASSQEVALNEQFF.

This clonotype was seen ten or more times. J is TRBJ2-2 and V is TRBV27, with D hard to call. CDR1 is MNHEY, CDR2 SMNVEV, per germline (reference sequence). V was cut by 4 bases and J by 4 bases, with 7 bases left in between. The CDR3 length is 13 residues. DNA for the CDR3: TGTGCCAGCAGTTCCGGTCCCACCGGGGAGCTGTTTTTT. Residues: CASSSGPTGELFF.

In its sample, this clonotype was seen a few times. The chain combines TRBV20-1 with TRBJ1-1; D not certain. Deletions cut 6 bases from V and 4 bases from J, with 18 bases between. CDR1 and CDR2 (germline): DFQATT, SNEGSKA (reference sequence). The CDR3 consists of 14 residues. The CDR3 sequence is CSAPDAREGTEAFF. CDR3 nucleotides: TGCAGTGCCCCCGATGCCCGGGAGGGCACTGAAGCTTTCTTT.